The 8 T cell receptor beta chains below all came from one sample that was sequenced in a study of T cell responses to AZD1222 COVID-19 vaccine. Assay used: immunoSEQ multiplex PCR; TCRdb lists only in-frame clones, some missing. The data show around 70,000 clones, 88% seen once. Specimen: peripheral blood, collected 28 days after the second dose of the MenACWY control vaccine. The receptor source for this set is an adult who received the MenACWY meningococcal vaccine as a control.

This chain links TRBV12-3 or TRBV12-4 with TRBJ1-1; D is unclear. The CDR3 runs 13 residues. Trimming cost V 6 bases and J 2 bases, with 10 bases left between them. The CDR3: CASSPGPNTEAFF. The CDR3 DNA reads TGTGCCAGCAGCCCGGGCCCAAACACTGAAGCTTTCTTT.

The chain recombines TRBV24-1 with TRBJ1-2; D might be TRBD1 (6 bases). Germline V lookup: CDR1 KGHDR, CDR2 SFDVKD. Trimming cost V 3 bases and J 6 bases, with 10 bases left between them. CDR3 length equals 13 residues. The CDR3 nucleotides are TGTGCCACCAGTGATATCGGGGGCCATGGCTACACCTTC. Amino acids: CATSDIGGHGYTF.

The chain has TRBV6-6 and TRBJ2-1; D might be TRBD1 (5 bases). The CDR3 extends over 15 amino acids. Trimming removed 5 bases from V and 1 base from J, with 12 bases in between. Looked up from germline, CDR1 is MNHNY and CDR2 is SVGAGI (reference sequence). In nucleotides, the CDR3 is TGTGCCAGCAGTCTGGCAGGGTTATCCTACAATGAGCAGTTCTTC. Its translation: CASSLAGLSYNEQFF.

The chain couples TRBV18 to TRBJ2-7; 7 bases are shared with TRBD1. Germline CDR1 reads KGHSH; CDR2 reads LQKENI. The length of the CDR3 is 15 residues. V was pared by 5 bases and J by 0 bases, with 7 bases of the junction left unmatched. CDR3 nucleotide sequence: TGTGCCAGCTCAGCAGGGACAGCTTACTCCTACGAGCAGTACTTC. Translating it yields CASSAGTAYSYEQYF.

The CDR3 nucleotides read TGTGCCAGCAGTGGGACTAGCTTTTACAATGAGCAGTTCTTC. It yields the protein CASSGTSFYNEQFF. The chain joins TRBV6-4 to TRBJ2-1; 8 bases are shared with TRBD2. CDR1 and CDR2 from the germline V gene are MRHNA and SNTAGT. The J segment lost 4 bases and the V segment lost 4 bases, leaving 3 bases of the junction unmatched. The CDR3 contains 14 residues.

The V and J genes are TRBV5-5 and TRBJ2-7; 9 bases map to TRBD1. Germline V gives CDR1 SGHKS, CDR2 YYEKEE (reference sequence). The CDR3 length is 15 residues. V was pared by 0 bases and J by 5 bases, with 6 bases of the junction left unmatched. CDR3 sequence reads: CASSLVRDRAHEQYF. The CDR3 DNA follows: TGTGCCAGCAGCTTGGTTAGGGACAGGGCCCACGAGCAGTACTTC.

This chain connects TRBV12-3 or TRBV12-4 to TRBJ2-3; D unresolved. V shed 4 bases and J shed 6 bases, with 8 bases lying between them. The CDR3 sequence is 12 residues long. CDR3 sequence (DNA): TGTGCCAGCAGTTCCTCATCGGATACGCAGTATTTT. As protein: CASSSSSDTQYF.

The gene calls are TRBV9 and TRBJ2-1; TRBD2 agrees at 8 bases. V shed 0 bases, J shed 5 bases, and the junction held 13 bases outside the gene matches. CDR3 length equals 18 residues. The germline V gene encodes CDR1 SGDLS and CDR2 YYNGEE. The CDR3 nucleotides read TGTGCCAGCAGCGTAGGTGGTAGCGGGATTTTCCCCCACAATGAGCAGTTCTTC. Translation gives CASSVGGSGIFPHNEQFF.